The count of the clone carrying this T cell receptor (beta chain) is one. The sample originates from a study of blood T cell repertoires in COVID-19. In the authors' workflow: From reference gene primer amplification, estimates of nucleated cell counts were derived. TCRdb's table, derived via immunoSEQ multiplex PCR, lists solely in-frame clones and lacks some. V and J calls and clone size are copied from that table; D and trimming were computed from the DNA. The table lists fewer than 250,000 clones, under 90% of them singletons, with just under 9% in the top ten. The CDR3 extends over 15 amino acids. Germline-derived CDR1 and CDR2 are GTSNPN and SVGIG (reference sequence). Trimming pared 4 bases from V and 5 bases from J, leaving 21 bases between. Residents of 24 US areas, aged about 18 to 95 years, made up the participants.

The sequence was obtained from a woman in her 50s with acute COVID-19. J is TRBJ2-7 and V is TRBV30; the D gene is possibly TRBD2 (5 bases). Sequenced: PBMCs or T cells enriched from blood (not recorded which). The CDR3 loop is CAWNVLVQRSNEQYF. In DNA, the CDR3 is TGTGCCTGGAATGTATTAGTCCAGCGGAGCAACGAGCAGTACTTC.